This passage covers 9 T cell receptor beta chains from one sample sequenced in a study of T cells in Graves' hyperthyroidism and ophthalmopathy. Amplified TCR beta CDR3 regions derived from RNA transcripts. HTBI primers were employed in a first-round RT-PCR of the TCR CDR3. MiXCR, run by TCRdb on the multiplex PCR reads, gives a single entry per CDR3 protein. Here the sample spans approximately 430,000 distinct CDR3 sequences, approximately 15% being singletons. The specimen was blood. These TCRs come from a woman under 30 with Graves' hyperthyroidism.

This clonotype was seen many times. The chain has TRBV24-1 and TRBJ2-7; D is ambiguous. The CDR3 length is 13 residues. In germline, CDR1 is KGHDR, CDR2 SFDVKD. V was clipped by 5 bases and J by 0 bases, with 7 bases between them. CDR3 region: CATSVASSYEQYF. CDR3 sequence (DNA): TGTGCCACCAGTGTCGCTAGCTCCTACGAGCAGTACTTC.

This clonotype was found many times. V gene TRBV4-1 combines with J gene TRBJ2-7; TRBD2 matches 11 bases. V lost 4 bases to trimming and J lost 1 base; unmatched junction nucleotides: 3. This CDR3 has 15 residues. Per germline, CDR1 MGHRA and CDR2 YSYEKL. The CDR3 reads CASSRGTSGSYEQYF. The CDR3, as DNA: TGCGCCAGCAGCCGAGGGACTAGCGGTTCCTACGAGCAGTACTTC.

This clonotype appeared many times. The V gene is TRBV30, the J gene TRBJ1-4; a weak D match, TRBD1 (5 bases). V shed 2 bases and J shed 5 bases, with 9 bases lying between them. The V gene's germline CDR1 is GTSNPN and CDR2 SVGIG (reference sequence). The CDR3 contains 13 residues. CDR3 region: CAWSKGQNEKLFF. The CDR3, as DNA: TGTGCCTGGAGTAAGGGGCAAAATGAAAAACTGTTTTTT.

Many counts were recorded for this clonotype. The chain uses TRBV12-3 or TRBV12-4 and TRBJ2-5; tentative D call: TRBD1 (5 bases). The CDR3 is 15 residues long. The germline V and J ends were trimmed by 1 base and 2 bases, with 11 bases remaining between them. The CDR3 spells CASSLGQGYQETQYF. CDR3 nucleotides: TGTGCCAGCAGTTTAGGGCAGGGATATCAAGAGACCCAGTACTTC.

This chain joins TRBV2 and TRBJ2-1; D remains ambiguous. The CDR3 contains 12 residues. The germline CDR1 and CDR2 sequences are SNHLY and FYNNEI. The V gene lost 6 bases and the J gene lost 9 bases, with 12 bases spanning the gap. As DNA, the CDR3 is TGTGCCAGCAGGACTGAACTAATTGAGCAGTTCTTC. Protein: CASRTELIEQFF.

This clonotype showed up just a few times. The chain has TRBV29-1 and TRBJ1-2; 7 bases align to TRBD1. Trimming removed 3 bases from V and 8 bases from J; junction bases left unmatched: 6. The CDR3 runs 12 residues. CDR1 SQVTM and CDR2 ANQGSEA come from the germline V gene. The CDR3 here is CSVEDYRGGYTF. The CDR3 DNA reads TGCAGCGTTGAGGACTACAGGGGCGGCTACACCTTC. The variable domain in full, completed from reference TRBV29-1 and TRBJ1-2, reads SAVISQKPSRDICQRGTSLTIQCQVDSQVTMMFWYRQQPGQSLTLIATANQGSEATYESGFVIDKFPISRPNLTFSTLTVSNMSPEDSSIYLCSVEDYRGGYTFGSGTRLTVV.

This clonotype was seen many times. The genes are TRBV27 and TRBJ2-1; TRBD2 agrees at 10 bases. The CDR3 spans 16 residues. With V trimmed by 6 bases and J by 0 bases, 5 bases remained unmatched. The V gene's germline CDR1 is MNHEY and CDR2 SMNVEV (reference sequence). CDR3 in DNA: TGTGCCAGCAGGCTACTAGCGGGGAGCTCCTACAATGAGCAGTTCTTC. Translating it yields CASRLLAGSSYNEQFF.

This clonotype was counted at least ten times. The chain carries TRBV12-3 or TRBV12-4 and TRBJ1-5; no clear D gene. The CDR3 sequence is 16 residues long. Trimming left V 3 bases short and J 3 bases short, with 15 bases between. The CDR3 DNA reads as TGTGCCAGCAGTTTCCGGCTAGACCGCAACAATCAGCCCCAGCATTTT. Translation: CASSFRLDRNNQPQHF.

Many counts were recorded for this clonotype. The rearrangement joins TRBV11-2 to TRBJ2-1, with D uncertain. Looked up from germline, CDR1 is SGHAT and CDR2 is FQNNGV. The CDR3 totals 14 residues. Trimming shortened V by 1 base and J by 7 bases, and 11 bases separated the two germline ends. CDR3 protein: CASSLVRSVNEQFF. The CDR3 coding sequence is TGTGCCAGCAGCTTAGTCAGGAGTGTAAATGAGCAGTTCTTC.